This T cell receptor (beta chain) appears in the sequencing data of a study of cytomegalovirus exposure and HLA in healthy donors. In germline, CDR1 is SGDLS, CDR2 YYNGEE. The CDR3 spans 18 residues. V was pared by 4 bases and J by 2 bases, with 22 bases between. PCR used 60 Vbeta primers and 13 Jbeta primers. This table comes from immunoSEQ multiplex PCR, and its TCRdb copy is limited to in-frame clones, with some not included. The repertoire holds roughly 200,000 clones, with around 89% as singletons. Of note for this clone: This sample also contains other DNA sequences that code for the same CDR3.

The TCR originated in a woman aged 18-35 years in good health and CMV-seronegative. This chain links TRBV9 with TRBJ1-3, with D tentatively TRBD1 (6 bases). Sequenced: PBMCs. The CDR3 loop reads CASSPSGTGGIPGNTIYF. CDR3 sequence (DNA): TGTGCCAGCAGCCCAAGCGGGACGGGGGGCATACCTGGAAACACCATATATTTT.